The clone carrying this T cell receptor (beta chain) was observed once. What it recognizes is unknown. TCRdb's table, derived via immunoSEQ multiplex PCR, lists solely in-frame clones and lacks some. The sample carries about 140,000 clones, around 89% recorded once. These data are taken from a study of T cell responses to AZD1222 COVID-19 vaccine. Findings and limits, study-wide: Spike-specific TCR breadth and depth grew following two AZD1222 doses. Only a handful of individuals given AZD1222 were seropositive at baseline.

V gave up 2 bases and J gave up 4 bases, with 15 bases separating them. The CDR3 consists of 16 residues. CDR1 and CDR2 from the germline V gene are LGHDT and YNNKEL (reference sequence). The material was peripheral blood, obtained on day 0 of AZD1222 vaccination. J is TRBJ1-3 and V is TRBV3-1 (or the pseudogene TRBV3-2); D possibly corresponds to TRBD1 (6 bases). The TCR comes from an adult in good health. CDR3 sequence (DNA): TGTGCCAGCAGCCAAACTTTTTCAGGGGTGGGAAACACCATATATTTT. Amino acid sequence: CASSQTFSGVGNTIYF.